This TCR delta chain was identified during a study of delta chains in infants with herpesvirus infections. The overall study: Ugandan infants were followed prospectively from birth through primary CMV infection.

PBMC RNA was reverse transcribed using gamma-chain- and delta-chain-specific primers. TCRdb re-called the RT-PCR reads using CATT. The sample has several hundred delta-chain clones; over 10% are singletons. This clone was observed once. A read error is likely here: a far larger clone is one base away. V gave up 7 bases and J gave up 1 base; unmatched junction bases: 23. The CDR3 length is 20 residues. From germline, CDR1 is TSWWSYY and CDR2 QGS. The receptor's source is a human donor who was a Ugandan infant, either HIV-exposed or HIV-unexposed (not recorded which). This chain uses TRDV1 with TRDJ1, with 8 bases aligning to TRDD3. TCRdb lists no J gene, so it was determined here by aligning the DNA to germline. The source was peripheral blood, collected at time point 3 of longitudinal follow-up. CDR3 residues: CALVPHSPLGIPDTTDKLIF. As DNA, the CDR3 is TGTGCTCTTGTGCCTCATTCCCCTCTGGGGATACCTGACACCACCGATAAACTCATCTTT.